The sequence of this T cell receptor beta chain was determined in a study of shared clonotypes between healthy human individuals. Study-wide results and caveats: Clonotypes which were not shared had lower generation probabilities than clonotypes that all four donors shared.

A word on this clone: Its antigen remains unknown.

Donors, healthy HIV-negative adults, lacked recent acute infections or vaccinations. Researchers partitioned CD4+ cells into CD45RA+ naive and CD45RA-negative memory subsets. Measured with immunoSEQ multiplex PCR; TCRdb has only the in-frame clones, and not every one. Among 2 million to 2.5 million clones listed, around 95% were seen once. V lost 0 bases, J lost 11 bases, and 16 bases lay in between. Looked up from germline, CDR1 is SGHVS and CDR2 is FQNEAQ. CDR3 length equals 15 residues. Material for sequencing was naive CD4+ T cells sorted from blood. Subset defined: CD45RA+ positively selected. This receptor was identified in a young man in good health. The chain links TRBV7-8 to TRBJ1-4; TRBD1 might be the D (5 bases). In nucleotides, the CDR3 is TGTGCCAGCAGCTTAGCAAGTACTCAGGGTGTGAAACTGTTTTTT. Encoded protein: CASSLASTQGVKLFF.